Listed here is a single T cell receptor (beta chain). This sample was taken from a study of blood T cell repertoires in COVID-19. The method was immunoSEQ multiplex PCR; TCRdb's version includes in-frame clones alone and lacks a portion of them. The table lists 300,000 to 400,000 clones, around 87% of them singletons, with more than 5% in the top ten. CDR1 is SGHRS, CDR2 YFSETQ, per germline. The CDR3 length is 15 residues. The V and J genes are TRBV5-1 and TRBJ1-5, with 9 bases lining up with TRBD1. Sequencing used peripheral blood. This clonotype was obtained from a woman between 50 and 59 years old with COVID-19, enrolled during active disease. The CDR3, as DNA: TGCCGACCTGGTGGGACAGGGTGTTCCAATCAGCCCCAGCATTTT. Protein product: CRPGGTGCSNQPQHF.